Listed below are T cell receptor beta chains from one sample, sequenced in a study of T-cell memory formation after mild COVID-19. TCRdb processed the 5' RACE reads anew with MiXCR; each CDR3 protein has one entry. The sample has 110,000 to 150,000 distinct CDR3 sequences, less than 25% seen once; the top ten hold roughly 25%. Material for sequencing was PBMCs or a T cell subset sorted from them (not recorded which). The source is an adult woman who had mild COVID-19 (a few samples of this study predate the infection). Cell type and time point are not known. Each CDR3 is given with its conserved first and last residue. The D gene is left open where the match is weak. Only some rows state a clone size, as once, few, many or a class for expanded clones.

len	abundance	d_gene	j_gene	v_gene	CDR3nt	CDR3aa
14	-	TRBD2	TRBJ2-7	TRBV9	TGTGCCAGCAGCTCCGGGGGGGCCTGGAACGAGCAGTACTTC	CASSSGGAWNEQYF
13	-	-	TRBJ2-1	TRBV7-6	TGTGCCAGCAGCTTATATGGAGGGGATGAGCAGTTCTTC	CASSLYGGDEQFF
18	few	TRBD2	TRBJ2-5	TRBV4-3	TGCGCCAGCAGCCAAGATGTGGGGAGACTAGCGGGGGTGGAGACCCAGTACTTC	CASSQDVGRLAGVETQYF
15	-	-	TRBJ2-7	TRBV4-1	TGCGCCAGCAGCCTCGCCTACGGGGACACCTACGAGCAGTACTTC	CASSLAYGDTYEQYF
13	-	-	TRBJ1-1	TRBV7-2	TGTGCCAGCAGCCCCGGCCCGAACACTGAAGCTTTCTTT	CASSPGPNTEAFF
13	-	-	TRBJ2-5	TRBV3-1	TGTGCCAGCAGCCCCACCTACGGAGAGACCCAGTACTTC	CASSPTYGETQYF
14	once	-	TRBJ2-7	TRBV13	TGTGCCAGCAGCTTTATGACAGTCTCCTACGAGCAGTACTTC	CASSFMTVSYEQYF
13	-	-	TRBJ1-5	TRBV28	TGTGACAGCAGTCTCCAGGGCAATCAGCCCCAGCATTTT	CDSSLQGNQPQHF
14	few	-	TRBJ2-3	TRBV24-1	TGTGCCACCAGTGATCTGCAGGGGCGGAATACGCAGTATTTT	CATSDLQGRNTQYF
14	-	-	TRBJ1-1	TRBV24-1	TGTGCCACCAGTCCAGGCGAGGGGAACACTGAAGCTTTCTTT	CATSPGEGNTEAFF
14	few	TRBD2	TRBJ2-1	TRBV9	TGTGCCAGCAGCCGGGGGGAGTCGTACAATGAGCAGTTCTTC	CASSRGESYNEQFF
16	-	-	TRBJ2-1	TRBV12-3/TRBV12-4	TGTGCCAGCACTCACATGGCCCAGGGACCCCGGGATGAGCAGTTCTTC	CASTHMAQGPRDEQFF
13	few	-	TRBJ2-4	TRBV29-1	TGCAGCGTTCTGGGGGTGGACAAAAACATTCAGTACTTC	CSVLGVDKNIQYF
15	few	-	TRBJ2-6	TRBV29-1	TGCAGCGTTGACGGGTCCTTCTCTAGGGCCAACGTCCTGACTTTC	CSVDGSFSRANVLTF
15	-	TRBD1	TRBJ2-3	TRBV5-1	TGCGCCAGCAGCTGGGGGACAGGGAGCGCCGATACGCAGTATTTT	CASSWGTGSADTQYF
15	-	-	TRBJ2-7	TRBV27	TGTGCCAGCAGTTTATACGCGGACAGCACCTACGAGCAGTACTTC	CASSLYADSTYEQYF
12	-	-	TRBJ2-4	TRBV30	TGTGCCTGGAGTGTAATGGGAGACATTCAGTACTTC	CAWSVMGDIQYF
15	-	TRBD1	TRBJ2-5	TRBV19	TGTGCCAGTAGTATATCGGGACAGGGGGGAGAGACCCAGTACTTC	CASSISGQGGETQYF
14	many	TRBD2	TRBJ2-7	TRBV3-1	TGTGCCAGCAGCCCACTAAGCGGGGGGTACGAGCAGTACTTC	CASSPLSGGYEQYF
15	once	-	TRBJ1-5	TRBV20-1	TGCAGTGCTAGTGGTGGGGGCTATAGCAATCAGCCCCAGCATTTT	CSASGGGYSNQPQHF
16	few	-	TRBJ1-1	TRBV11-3	TGTGCCAGCAGCTTAGACCGGGGAGGGTTTCATCCTGAAGCTTTCTTT	CASSLDRGGFHPEAFF
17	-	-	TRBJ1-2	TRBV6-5	TGTGCCAGCAGTTACTCCTGGCTTGTTCCCCCCAGGGATGGCTACACCTTC	CASSYSWLVPPRDGYTF
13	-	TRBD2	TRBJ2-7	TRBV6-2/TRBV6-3	TGTGCCAGCACCAACGGACTAGCACACGAGCAGTACTTC	CASTNGLAHEQYF
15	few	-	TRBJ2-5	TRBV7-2	TGTGCCAGCAGCCAATTACAGGACACTAGGCGGACCCAGTACTTC	CASSQLQDTRRTQYF
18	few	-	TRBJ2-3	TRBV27	TGTGCCAGCAGTGACTTCCCCGGGACCCACCTTAGCACAGATACGCAGTATTTT	CASSDFPGTHLSTDTQYF
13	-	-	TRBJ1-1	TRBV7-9	TGTGCCAGCAGCCCTGTGAGGGAGACTGAAGCTTTCTTT	CASSPVRETEAFF
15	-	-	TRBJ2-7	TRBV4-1	TGCGCCAGCAGCCAAGGAGGTTCCGGGTCCTACGAGCAGTACTTC	CASSQGGSGSYEQYF
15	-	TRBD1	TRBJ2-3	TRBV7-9	TGTGCCAGCAGCTTGGGACAGACCACTACAGATACGCAGTATTTT	CASSLGQTTTDTQYF
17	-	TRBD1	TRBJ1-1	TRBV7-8	TGTGCCAGCAGCTTAGGGGCGACAGGGCCACTTAACACTGAAGCTTTCTTT	CASSLGATGPLNTEAFF